Each of the 31 T cell receptor beta chains below was sequenced from the same sample in a study of blood T cell repertoires in COVID-19. Sequenced by immunoSEQ multiplex PCR; TCRdb stores in-frame clones only, minus some. The table lists roughly 170,000 clones, more than 75% of them singletons. The sample was PBMCs or T cells enriched from blood (not recorded which). These receptors all stem from a woman between 50 and 59 years old who had recovered from COVID-19.

The chain is built from TRBV5-6 and TRBJ1-1; the match to TRBD1 covers 8 bases. The CDR3 consists of 16 residues. After removal of 0 bases from V and 5 bases from J, the junction contained 9 bases not matched to a gene. From germline, CDR1 is SGHDT and CDR2 YYEEEE. CDR3 residues: CASSLVSAGGVTEAFF. The CDR3 nucleotides read TGTGCCAGCAGCTTGGTCTCGGCAGGGGGCGTTACTGAAGCTTTCTTT.

V is TRBV29-1 and J is TRBJ2-1; TRBD1 matches 7 bases. The CDR3 consists of 11 residues. Germline lookup yields CDR1 SQVTM and CDR2 ANQGSEA. J lost 5 bases, V lost 7 bases, and 2 bases had no gene match. The CDR3 here is CSATGNNEQFF. The CDR3 DNA reads as TGCAGCGCGACAGGGAACAATGAGCAGTTCTTC.

The chain links TRBV24-1 to TRBJ2-1; 9 bases align to TRBD2. Germline V gives CDR1 KGHDR, CDR2 SFDVKD. Trimming removed 4 bases from V and 4 bases from J; junction bases left unmatched: 7. CDR3 length equals 16 residues. CDR3 residues: CATSDLSGSQYNEQFF. In DNA form, the CDR3 reads TGTGCCACCAGTGACCTTAGCGGGAGCCAATACAATGAGCAGTTCTTC.

This clone came up many times. J is TRBJ1-2 and V is TRBV7-9, with 8 bases lining up with TRBD1. The CDR3 is 15 amino acids. With V trimmed by 2 bases and J by 6 bases, 8 bases remained unmatched. Per the germline V gene, CDR1 is SEHNR and CDR2 is FQNEAQ (reference sequence). The CDR3 DNA is TGTGCCAGCAGCTTAAGGGCAGGGGGCTTTAATGGCTACACCTTC. Protein sequence: CASSLRAGGFNGYTF.

The rearrangement links TRBV10-3 to TRBJ1-1; tentatively, D is TRBD1 (6 bases). The CDR3 loop spans 13 amino acids. Between the trimmed V and J ends, which lost 0 bases and 8 bases, there was a span of 10 bases. From germline, CDR1 is ENHRY and CDR2 SYGVKD. The CDR3 nucleotides read TGTGCCATCAGTGAGTCGAACAGGGAAGAAGCTTTCTTT. Its translation: CAISESNREEAFF.

The rearrangement uses TRBV28 and TRBJ2-1; weak D call: TRBD2 (6 bases). Germline V gene lookup returns CDR1 MDHEN and CDR2 SYDVKM. CDR3 length: 17 amino acids. V lost 7 bases and J lost 9, with 28 bases in between. The CDR3 DNA reads TGTGCCAGCATCTCCATGGGGCTAGCGACGGCGATGGGTGAGCAGTTCTTC. Translating it yields CASISMGLATAMGEQFF.

Here the CDR3 reads CAIGTGLNTGELFF. CDR3 nucleotide sequence: TGTGCCATCGGGACAGGGCTGAACACCGGGGAGCTGTTTTTT. This chain joins TRBV24-1 and TRBJ2-2; 9 nucleotides agree with TRBD1. CDR3 length equals 14 residues. Trimming cost V 11 bases and J 1 base; bases outside gene matches: 4. Germline V gene lookup returns CDR1 KGHDR and CDR2 SFDVKD.

The V and J genes are TRBV27 and TRBJ2-3; D remains ambiguous. The CDR3 runs 15 residues. Trimming shortened V by 4 bases and J by 1 base, and 12 bases separated the two germline ends. Per germline, CDR1 MNHEY and CDR2 SMNVEV (reference sequence). Here the CDR3 reads CASSSLARGTDTQYF. The DNA for the CDR3 is TGTGCCAGCAGTTCCCTCGCCCGGGGCACAGATACGCAGTATTTT.

The chain recombines TRBV6-2 or TRBV6-3 with TRBJ2-7, with D possibly matching TRBD2 (5 bases). CDR1 is MNHEY, CDR2 SVGEGT, per germline. Trimming took 0 bases from V and 5 from J, leaving 17 bases between them. The CDR3 has 16 residues. The CDR3: CASSYSKLSGGHEQYF. The DNA for the CDR3 is TGTGCCAGCAGTTACTCGAAGTTGAGCGGTGGCCACGAGCAGTACTTC.

This clone was seen a handful of times. This chain joins TRBV30 and TRBJ1-3; possibly TRBD1 for D (6 bases). CDR3 size: 15 residues. V was pared by 4 bases and J by 4 bases, with 17 bases between. Germline assignment: CDR1 GTSNPN and CDR2 SVGIG (reference sequence). In nucleotides, the CDR3 is TGTGCCTGGACTACAAAGGGAACAGGGGGAAACACCATATATTTT. Amino acid sequence: CAWTTKGTGGNTIYF.

This clone was picked up one time. The chain links TRBV4-1 to TRBJ2-1, with 13 nucleotides matching TRBD2. Germline CDR1 and CDR2: MGHRA and YSYEKL. The CDR3 has 17 amino acids. The junction had 7 bases not matched to a gene; V was cut back by 1 base and J by 7 bases. The CDR3: CASSQGYGTSGANEQFF. Written as DNA, the CDR3 is TGCGCCAGCAGCCAAGGGTACGGGACTAGCGGGGCTAATGAGCAGTTCTTC.

The V and J genes are TRBV12-5 and TRBJ2-3; 9 bases agree with TRBD1. CDR3 size: 14 residues. After removal of 5 bases from V and 5 bases from J, the junction contained 5 bases not matched to a gene. The germline gives CDR1 LGHNT, CDR2 FRNRAP. Written as DNA, the CDR3 is TGTGCTAGTGGTAGACAGGGGGTCGGAGATACGCAGTATTTT. It specifies CASGRQGVGDTQYF.

The V call is TRBV7-9, the J call TRBJ2-1; D gene uncertain. The ends were cut back, 1 base at V and 8 bases at J, with 12 bases in the middle. CDR1 is SEHNR, CDR2 FQNEAQ, per germline (reference sequence). The CDR3 covers 14 residues. For the CDR3, the DNA is TGTGCCAGCAGCTTAGATGCACTGTCGGATGAGCAGTTCTTC. Protein sequence: CASSLDALSDEQFF.

This sequence joins TRBV9 and TRBJ1-1; D not resolved. V was trimmed by 0 bases and J by 4 bases, leaving 10 bases between them. The germline V gene has CDR1 SGDLS and CDR2 YYNGEE. The CDR3 contains 14 residues. CDR3 DNA sequence: TGTGCCAGCAGCGTAGGCGGCGGTACCACTGAAGCTTTCTTT. Amino acid sequence: CASSVGGGTTEAFF.

The rearrangement joins TRBV19 to TRBJ2-7; 9 nucleotides match TRBD1. Germline-derived CDR1 and CDR2 are LNHDA and SQIVND (reference sequence). The CDR3 is made up of 14 amino acids. J lost 5 bases, V lost 4 bases, and 6 bases had no gene match. The CDR3 nucleotides are TGTGCCAGTAGTAAGGGACAGGGTGGACACGAGCAGTACTTC. Residues: CASSKGQGGHEQYF.

As concerns this clone: In the same sample, other DNA sequences code for this CDR3. This chain uses TRBV2 with TRBJ2-1; 14 bases fit TRBD2. Trimming at V came to 6 bases and at J to 10 bases, leaving 11 bases not matched to a gene. There are 16 residues in the CDR3. From germline, CDR1 is SNHLY and CDR2 FYNNEI. This chain's CDR3 is CASRPAGLAGVREQFF. For the CDR3, the DNA is TGTGCCAGCAGACCCGCGGGACTAGCGGGAGTTCGAGAGCAGTTCTTC.

The gene calls are TRBV19 and TRBJ1-1; TRBD1 aligns across 9 bases. Germline V gene data show CDR1 as LNHDA and CDR2 as SQIVND (reference sequence). J was trimmed by 7 bases and V by 4 bases; bases with no gene match: 7. The CDR3 covers 14 residues. This CDR3 reads CASSTQGAYGEAFF. CDR3 bases: TGTGCCAGTAGTACACAGGGGGCTTACGGTGAAGCTTTCTTT.

A single count supports this clone. This CDR3 is CASSTVSGQGSYNEQFF. The CDR3 nucleotides are TGTGCCAGCAGCACTGTGTCGGGACAGGGCTCCTACAATGAGCAGTTCTTC. This sequence joins TRBV7-8 and TRBJ2-1; 9 bases align to TRBD1. Germline CDR1 SGHVS, CDR2 FQNEAQ. With V trimmed by 5 bases and J by 0 bases, 8 bases remained unmatched. The CDR3 extends over 17 amino acids.

The chain combines TRBV4-3 with TRBJ2-5, with D possibly matching TRBD2 (5 bases). Trimming cost V 3 bases and J 7 bases, with 15 bases left between them. The germline gives CDR1 LGHNA, CDR2 YSLEER. This CDR3 region has 14 residues. CDR3 in DNA: TGCGCCAGCAGCCATACGTCTGGGAGCGGGACCCAGTACTTC. This translates into CASSHTSGSGTQYF.

The gene calls are TRBV5-4 and TRBJ1-5; D unresolved. The germline V gene encodes CDR1 SGHNT and CDR2 YYREEE (reference sequence). V was cut by 0 bases and J by 4 bases, with 5 bases left in between. The CDR3 covers 13 residues. In DNA form, the CDR3 reads TGTGCCAGCAGCTTGGACTCGAATCAGCCCCAGCATTTT. Encoded protein: CASSLDSNQPQHF.

This clone came up once. This sequence joins TRBV3-1 (or the pseudogene TRBV3-2) and TRBJ1-1; D gene uncertain. Trimming pared 3 bases from V and 0 bases from J, leaving 5 bases between. CDR3 length: 13 residues. Germline V gene sequence: CDR1 LGHDT, CDR2 YNNKEL (reference sequence). CDR3 sequence: CASSHTVNTEAFF. CDR3 nucleotides: TGTGCCAGCAGCCATACAGTGAACACTGAAGCTTTCTTT.

A single count supports this clone. This chain links TRBV7-2 with TRBJ1-1, with TRBD1 matching 7 bases. After removal of 5 bases from V and 0 bases from J, the junction contained 3 bases not matched to a gene. The CDR3 runs 14 residues. Germline assignment: CDR1 SGHTA and CDR2 FQGNSA. The CDR3 DNA reads as TGTGCCAGCAGCCGGGGACAGCTGAACACTGAAGCTTTCTTT. Translating it yields CASSRGQLNTEAFF. Full variable domain (outside the CDR3, taken from reference TRBV7-2 and TRBJ1-1): GAGVSQSPSNKVTEKGKDVELRCDPISGHTALYWYRQSLGQGLEFLIYFQGNSAPDKSGLPSDRFSAERTGGSVSTLTIQRTQQEDSAVYLCASSRGQLNTEAFFGQGTRLTVV.

This clone was seen just once. The chain joins TRBV6-5 to TRBJ1-2; D gene unclear. Per germline, CDR1 MNHEY and CDR2 SVGAGI. The V and J ends lost 5 bases and 6 bases respectively, with 16 bases between them. CDR3 length equals 14 residues. The CDR3 loop is CASSPTLAWDGYTF. CDR3 coding DNA: TGTGCCAGCAGTCCGACTCTTGCATGGGATGGCTACACCTTC.

V gene TRBV28 combines with J gene TRBJ1-1; 7 nucleotides match TRBD1. V was pared by 7 bases and J by 8 bases, with 10 bases of the junction left unmatched. In germline, CDR1 is MDHEN, CDR2 SYDVKM. This CDR3 contains 13 residues. The CDR3 protein is CASKKQGRAEAFF. The CDR3 DNA reads as TGTGCCAGCAAAAAACAGGGGCGCGCCGAAGCTTTCTTT.

The rearrangement joins TRBV28 to TRBJ2-3; 10 nucleotides line up with TRBD2. The CDR3 sequence is 15 residues long. The junction had 3 bases not matched to a gene; V was cut back by 5 bases and J by 1 base. Germline values: CDR1 MDHEN, CDR2 SYDVKM. The CDR3 coding sequence is TGTGCCAGCAGTACCGGGACTAGCGGCACAGATACGCAGTATTTT. Translation gives CASSTGTSGTDTQYF.

The chain uses TRBV28 and TRBJ2-1, with 15 bases matching TRBD2. Germline-derived CDR1 and CDR2 are MDHEN and SYDVKM. The CDR3 extends over 17 amino acids. V lost 7 bases and J lost 9; bases outside the gene matches: 13. The CDR3 reads CASKGLAGGPMSGEQFF. The CDR3 region has the DNA TGTGCCAGCAAGGGACTAGCGGGAGGCCCCATGAGCGGTGAGCAGTTCTTC.

The chain recombines TRBV12-3 or TRBV12-4 with TRBJ1-2; TRBD1 matches at 7 bases. This CDR3 has 13 residues. V lost 7 bases, J lost 8 bases, and 10 bases stayed unmatched. CDR3 sequence (DNA): TGTGCCAGCACCCCGACAGGGTCGGGGGGCTACACCTTC. Translated: CASTPTGSGGYTF.

This chain links TRBV28 with TRBJ1-5; 9 positions match TRBD1. This CDR3 has 14 residues. CDR1 and CDR2 from the germline V gene are MDHEN and SYDVKM. V gave up 5 bases and J gave up 6 bases; unmatched junction bases: 5. In DNA form, the CDR3 reads TGTGCCAGCAGTGCCGGGACAGGGAGTCAGCCCCAGCATTTT. Its protein is CASSAGTGSQPQHF. The complete variable domain, with remaining parts taken from reference TRBV28 and TRBJ1-5, reads DVKVTQSSRYLVKRTGEKVFLECVQDMDHENMFWYRQDPGLGLRLIYFSYDVKMKEKGDIPEGYSVSREKKERFSLILESASTNQTSMYLCASSAGTGSQPQHFGDGTRLSIL.

This clone was seen only a few times. The chain recombines TRBV19 with TRBJ2-1, with D hard to call. The CDR3 loop spans 15 amino acids. Germline loops: CDR1 LNHDA, CDR2 SQIVND (reference sequence). V was pared by 6 bases and J by 0 bases, with 12 bases between. The CDR3 sequence is CASSRARYSYNEQFF. CDR3 DNA sequence: TGTGCCAGTAGCCGTGCGCGGTACTCCTACAATGAGCAGTTCTTC.

The chain couples TRBV6-5 to TRBJ2-7; 12 bases are shared with TRBD2. Germline trimming cut 0 bases from V and 7 bases from J; bases unmatched to any gene: 7. CDR1 is MNHEY and CDR2 is SVGAGI in the germline V gene. The CDR3 has 16 residues. In DNA, the CDR3 is TGTGCCAGCAGTTACTCCAGACTAGCGGGAGTACAGGAGCAGTACTTC. This encodes CASSYSRLAGVQEQYF.

The sample holds a few counts of this clone. The chain uses TRBV5-4 and TRBJ2-4; 12 positions agree with TRBD2. The CDR3 sequence is 14 residues long. With 4 bases clipped from V and 7 bases from J, the junction kept 3 bases outside the gene matches. In germline, CDR1 is SGHNT, CDR2 YYREEE (reference sequence). The CDR3 spells CASSTGTSGNIQYF. As DNA, the CDR3 is TGTGCCAGCAGCACCGGGACTAGCGGGAACATTCAGTACTTC. Looking up the rest from reference TRBV5-4 and TRBJ2-4 gives the full variable domain: ETGVTQSPTHLIKTRGQQVTLRCSSQSGHNTVSWYQQALGQGPQFIFQYYREEENGRGNFPPRFSGLQFPNYSSELNVNALELDDSALYLCASSTGTSGNIQYFGAGTRLSVL.